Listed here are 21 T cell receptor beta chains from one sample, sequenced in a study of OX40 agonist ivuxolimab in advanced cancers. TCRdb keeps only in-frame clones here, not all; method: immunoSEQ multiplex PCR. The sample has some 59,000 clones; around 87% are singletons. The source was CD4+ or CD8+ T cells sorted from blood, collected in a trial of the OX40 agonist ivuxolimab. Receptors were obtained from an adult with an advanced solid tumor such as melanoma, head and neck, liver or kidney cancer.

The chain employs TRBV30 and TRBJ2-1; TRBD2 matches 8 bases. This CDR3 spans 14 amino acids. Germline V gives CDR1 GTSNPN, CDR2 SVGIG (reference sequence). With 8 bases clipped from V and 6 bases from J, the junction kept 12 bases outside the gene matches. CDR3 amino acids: CAGTTSGSFNEQFF. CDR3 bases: TGTGCCGGGACCACTAGCGGATCTTTCAATGAGCAGTTCTTC.

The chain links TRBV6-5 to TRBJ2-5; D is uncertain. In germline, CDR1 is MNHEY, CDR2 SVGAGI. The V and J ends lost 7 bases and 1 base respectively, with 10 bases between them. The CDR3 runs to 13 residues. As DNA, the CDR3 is TGTGCCAGCATTGGACGGATCCAAGAGACCCAGTACTTC. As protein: CASIGRIQETQYF.

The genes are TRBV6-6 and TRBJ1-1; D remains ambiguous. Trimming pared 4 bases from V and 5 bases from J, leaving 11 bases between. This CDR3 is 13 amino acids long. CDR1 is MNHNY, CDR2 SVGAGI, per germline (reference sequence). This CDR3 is CASSWGAETEAFF. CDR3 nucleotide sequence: TGTGCCAGCAGTTGGGGAGCGGAAACTGAAGCTTTCTTT.

In nucleotides, the CDR3 is TGCGCCAGCAGTAAAGGGCAGGGGAACACTGAAGCTTTCTTT. As protein: CASSKGQGNTEAFF. The J gene is TRBJ1-1, the V gene TRBV10-1, with D perhaps matching TRBD1 (5 bases). Per germline, CDR1 WNHNN and CDR2 SYGVQD (reference sequence). The CDR3 sequence is 14 residues long. V lost 5 bases, J lost 1 base, and 11 bases lay in between.

The CDR3 DNA reads as TGTGCCAGCAGCGGCGGACAGGGGGCAACCTACGAGCAGTACTTC. Amino acids: CASSGGQGATYEQYF. This chain connects TRBV5-6 to TRBJ2-7, with 11 bases that match TRBD1. The trim removed 4 bases at V and 2 bases at J, leaving 5 bases unmatched. The CDR3 spans 15 residues. The germline CDR1 and CDR2 sequences are SGHDT and YYEEEE.

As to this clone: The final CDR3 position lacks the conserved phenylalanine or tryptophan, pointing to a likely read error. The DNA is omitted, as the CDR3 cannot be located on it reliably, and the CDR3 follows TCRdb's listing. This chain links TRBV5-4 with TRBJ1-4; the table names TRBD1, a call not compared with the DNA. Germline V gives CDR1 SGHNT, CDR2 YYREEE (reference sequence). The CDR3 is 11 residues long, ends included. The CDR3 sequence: CASSFRDSPFS.

CDR3 sequence reads: CATSRTRPGELFF. The CDR3 nucleotides are TGTGCCACCAGCAGAACCCGGCCGGGAGAGCTGTTTTTT. The gene calls are TRBV15 and TRBJ2-2; D possibly corresponds to TRBD2 (5 bases). The ends were cut back, 2 bases at V and 11 bases at J, with 12 bases in the middle. Germline assignment: CDR1 LNHNV and CDR2 YYDKDF (reference sequence). This CDR3 contains 13 residues. The full variable domain, rest sourced from reference TRBV15 and TRBJ2-2, is DAMVIQNPRYQVTQFGKPVTLSCSQTLNHNVMYWYQQKSSQAPKLLFHYYDKDFNNEADTPDNFQSRRPNTSFCFLDIRSPGLGDTAMYLCATSRTRPGELFFGEGSRLTVL.

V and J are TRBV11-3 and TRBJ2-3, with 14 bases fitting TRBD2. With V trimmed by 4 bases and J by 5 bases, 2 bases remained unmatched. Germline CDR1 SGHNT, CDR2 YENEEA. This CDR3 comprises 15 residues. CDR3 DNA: TGTGCCAGCAGCTGGGGACTAGCGGGAGTAGATACGCAGTATTTT. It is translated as CASSWGLAGVDTQYF.

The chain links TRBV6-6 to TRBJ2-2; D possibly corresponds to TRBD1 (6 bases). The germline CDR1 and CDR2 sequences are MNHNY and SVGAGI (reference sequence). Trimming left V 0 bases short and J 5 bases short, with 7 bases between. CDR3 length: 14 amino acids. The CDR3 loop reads CASSYSRGTGELFF. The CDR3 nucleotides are TGTGCCAGCAGTTACTCGAGGGGGACCGGGGAGCTGTTTTTT.

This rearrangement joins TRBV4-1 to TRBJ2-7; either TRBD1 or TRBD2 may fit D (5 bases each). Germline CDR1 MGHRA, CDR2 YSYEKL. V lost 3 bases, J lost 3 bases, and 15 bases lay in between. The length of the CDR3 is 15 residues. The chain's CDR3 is CASSQGRTSHYEQYF. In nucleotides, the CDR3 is TGCGCCAGCAGCCAGGGACGGACAAGCCACTACGAGCAGTACTTC.

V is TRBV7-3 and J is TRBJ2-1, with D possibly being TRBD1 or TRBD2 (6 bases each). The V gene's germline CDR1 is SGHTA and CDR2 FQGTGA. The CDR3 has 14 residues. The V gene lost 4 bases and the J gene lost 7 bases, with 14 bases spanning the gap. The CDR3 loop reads CASSSIQGRNEQFF. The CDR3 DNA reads TGTGCCAGCAGCTCGATTCAGGGGAGGAATGAGCAGTTCTTC.

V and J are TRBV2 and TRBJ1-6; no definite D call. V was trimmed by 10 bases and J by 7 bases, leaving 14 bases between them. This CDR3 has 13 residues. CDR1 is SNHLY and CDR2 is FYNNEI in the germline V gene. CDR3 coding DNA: TGTGCCAACAAAGTAGCGGGGAATTCACCCCTCCACTTT. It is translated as CANKVAGNSPLHF.

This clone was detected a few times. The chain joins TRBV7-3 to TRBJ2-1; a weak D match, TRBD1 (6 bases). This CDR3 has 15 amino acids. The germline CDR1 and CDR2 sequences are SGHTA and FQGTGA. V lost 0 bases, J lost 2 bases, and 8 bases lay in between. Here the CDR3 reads CASSLTPGAYNEQFF. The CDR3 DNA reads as TGTGCCAGCAGCTTAACCCCAGGGGCCTACAATGAGCAGTTCTTC.

CDR3 nucleotide sequence: TGTGCCAGCAGCCTAGCGGCACAAGAGACCCAGTACTTC. It specifies CASSLAAQETQYF. The V and J genes are TRBV28 and TRBJ2-5; 7 nucleotides line up with TRBD2. The CDR3 contains 13 residues. Germline CDR1 and CDR2: MDHEN and SYDVKM. V shed 6 bases and J 2 bases; nucleotides not matched to a gene: 3. The full variable domain, with the rest looked up from reference TRBV28 and TRBJ2-5, is DVKVTQSSRYLVKRTGEKVFLECVQDMDHENMFWYRQDPGLGLRLIYFSYDVKMKEKGDIPEGYSVSREKKERFSLILESASTNQTSMYLCASSLAAQETQYFGPGTRLLVL.

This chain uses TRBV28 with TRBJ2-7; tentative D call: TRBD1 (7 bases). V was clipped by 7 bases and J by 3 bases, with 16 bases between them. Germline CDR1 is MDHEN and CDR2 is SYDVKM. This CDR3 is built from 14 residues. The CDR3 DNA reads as TGTGCCAGCACCCCTGCGGGGACAGTCTACGAGCAGTACTTC. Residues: CASTPAGTVYEQYF. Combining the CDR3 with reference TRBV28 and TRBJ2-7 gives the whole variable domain DVKVTQSSRYLVKRTGEKVFLECVQDMDHENMFWYRQDPGLGLRLIYFSYDVKMKEKGDIPEGYSVSREKKERFSLILESASTNQTSMYLCASTPAGTVYEQYFGPGTRLTVT.

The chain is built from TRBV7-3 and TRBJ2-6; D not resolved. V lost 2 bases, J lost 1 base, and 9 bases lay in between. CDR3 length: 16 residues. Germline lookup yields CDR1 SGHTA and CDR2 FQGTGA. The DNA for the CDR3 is TGTGCCAGCAGCTTACACACGCGGTCTGGGGCCAACGTCCTGACTTTC. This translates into CASSLHTRSGANVLTF. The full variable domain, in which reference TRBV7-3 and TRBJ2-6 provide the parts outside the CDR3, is GAGVSQTPSNKVTEKGKYVELRCDPISGHTALYWYRQSLGQGPEFLIYFQGTGAADDSGLPNDRFFAVRPEGSVSTLKIQRTERGDSAVYLCASSLHTRSGANVLTFGAGSRLTVL.

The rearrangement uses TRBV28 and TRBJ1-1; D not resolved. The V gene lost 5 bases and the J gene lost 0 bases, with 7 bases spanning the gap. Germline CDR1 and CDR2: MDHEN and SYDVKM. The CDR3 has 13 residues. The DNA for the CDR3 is TGTGCCAGCAGTACCCCACTGAACACTGAAGCTTTCTTT. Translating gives CASSTPLNTEAFF.

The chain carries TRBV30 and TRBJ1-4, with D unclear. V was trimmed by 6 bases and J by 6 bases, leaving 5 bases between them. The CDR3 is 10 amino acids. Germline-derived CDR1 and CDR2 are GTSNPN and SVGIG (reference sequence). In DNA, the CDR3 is TGTGCCTGTCGATATGAAAAACTGTTTTTT. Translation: CACRYEKLFF.

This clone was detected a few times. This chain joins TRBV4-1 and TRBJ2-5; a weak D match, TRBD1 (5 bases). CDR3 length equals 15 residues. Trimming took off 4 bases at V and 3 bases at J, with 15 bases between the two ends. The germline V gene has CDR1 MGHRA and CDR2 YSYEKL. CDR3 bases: TGCGCCAGCAGCCGCTCGGTTCCAGGGAAAGAGACCCAGTACTTC. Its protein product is CASSRSVPGKETQYF.

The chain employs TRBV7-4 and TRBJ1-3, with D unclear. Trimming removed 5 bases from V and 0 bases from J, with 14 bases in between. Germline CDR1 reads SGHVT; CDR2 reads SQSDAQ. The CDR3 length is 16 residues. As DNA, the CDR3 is TGTGCCAGCAGCCCTCTGGACGGGCGCTCTGGAAACACCATATATTTT. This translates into CASSPLDGRSGNTIYF. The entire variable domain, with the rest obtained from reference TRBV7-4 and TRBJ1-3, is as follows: GAGVSQSPRYKVAKRGRDVALRCDSISGHVTLYWYRQTLGQGSEVLTYSQSDAQRDKSGRPSGRFSAERPERSVSTLKIQRTEQGDSAVYLCASSPLDGRSGNTIYFGEGSWLTVV.

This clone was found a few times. CDR3 in amino acids: CASSFQFRGTGANVLTF. The CDR3, as DNA: TGTGCCAGCAGTTTTCAATTCAGGGGGACTGGGGCCAACGTCCTGACTTTC. The chain recombines TRBV2 with TRBJ2-6, with 7 bases matching TRBD1. Germline-derived CDR1 and CDR2 are SNHLY and FYNNEI. The CDR3 consists of 17 residues. The V gene end was trimmed by 5 bases and the J gene end by 2 bases; junction bases not matched to a gene: 9. The complete variable domain, with remaining parts taken from reference TRBV2 and TRBJ2-6, reads EPEVTQTPSHQVTQMGQEVILRCVPISNHLYFYWYRQILGQKVEFLVSFYNNEISEKSEIFDDQFSVERPDGSNFTLKIRSTKLEDSAMYFCASSFQFRGTGANVLTFGAGSRLTVL.